What follows describes a single T cell receptor beta chain. The target of this receptor is not known. Qualities for individual bases were not recorded, and no much larger clone is one base off. The CDR3 starts with the cysteine, ends with the phenylalanine, and has 14 residues. Only the CDR3 part of the read is kept: 42 bases, read in frame from the first base. What this sample's time point label stands for: baseline before first vaccination. Vaccinee samples came from UK trials COV001 and COV002, including a single-blind randomized controlled phase 2/3 trial of AZD1222 (ChAdOx1 nCoV-19) in healthy adults. For TCRbeta chain sequencing, PBMC samples were collected from trial participants at day 0 and at day 28 after the second dose. The CDR3 regions of human TCRbeta chains were subjected to immunosequencing. Per the original workflow: Repertoire TCRs were checked for matches against a reference library of SARS-CoV-2-specific TCRs that had been generated using the MIRA antigen-specificity platform. Breadth was defined as the fraction of unique TCRs that were SARS-CoV-2-associated, and depth was defined as the fraction of total T cells that were SARS-CoV-2-associated. Using the MIRA data, every spike-specific TCR was mapped to the spike region that the TCR reacted to and assigned to either a CD4 or a CD8 class. Log10-transformed breadth and depth values were compared by one-way ANOVA with Sidak's multiple comparisons tests. Here the immuneACCESS table is served through TCRdb, limited to in-frame sequences with V and J called. Missing clones are a known gap in these copies; in checked studies unresolved V genes cover under half, and the rest lacks a known reason. V and J calls and clone size are given by that table; D and trimming were obtained from the DNA. The sample profile shows approximately 110,000 clones; more than 85% of them were found once. The ten largest clones capture around a tenth of the sample.

The source of the sample is a study of T cell responses to AZD1222 COVID-19 vaccine (TCRdb year 2021). Some background on the complete study: Because spike-specific TCR depth and breadth did not differ between the two schedules, AZD1222 recipients who got a second dose at roughly 4 weeks were pooled with those who got a second dose at roughly 12 weeks. TCR sequencing was performed for roughly 250 trial participants, of whom some 200 were given two doses of AZD1222 and around 26 were given two doses of MenACWY control vaccine. Enrollment into the trials was organized by age into subgroups of 18-55, 56-69 and 70-plus years, and those subgroups contained approximately 160, 26 and 62 TCR-sequenced participants, respectively.

The study at large found these results: Nearly half of unique spike-specific TCRs reportedly recognized epitopes outside regions mutated in the B.1.351 and B.1.1.7 variants. Most participants were white British and females outnumbered males, and the authors suggested that clonal diversity may have been underestimated. After two AZD1222 doses, both the breadth and the depth of spike-specific TCRs were significantly higher than at day 0 and than in MenACWY recipients. Conclusions about previously exposed vaccinees were limited because only six or seven AZD1222 recipients were SARS-CoV-2 seropositive at baseline. The 56-69-year group was small, and its depth increase did not reach significance, likely because of low power. No day 14 peak-response samples were available, so repertoires were characterized only after the peak T cell response. Vaccine-associated CD4 TCRs spanned the whole spike protein, with dominant responses in regions 160-218 and 743-854.

This sequence originates from an adult in good health. The rearranged chain carries TRBV21-1 and TRBJ2-7; the table gives TRBD1 as D, unverified against the DNA. TRBV21-1 is termed a pseudogene. Sequences were derived from peripheral blood, sampled on day 0 of AZD1222 vaccination. CDR3 sequence: CASSLMGQPYEQYF. The DNA reads TGTGCCAGCAGCTTAATGGGACAGCCCTACGAGCAGTACTTC.